This T cell receptor beta chain was identified during a study of OX40 agonist ivuxolimab in advanced cancers. Background on the study: Males comprised roughly four fifths of the group, whose mean age was approximately 62 years (range about 23 to 80).

The repertoire was sequenced with immunoSEQ multiplex PCR; TCRdb's copy has only in-frame clones and lacks some. The sample holds more than 40,000 clones; approximately 88% are singletons and the top ten take approximately 53%. Trimming removed 0 bases from V and 6 bases from J, with 15 bases in between. CDR3 length: 15 residues. Germline CDR1 and CDR2: WNHNN and SYGVQD (reference sequence). A single count supports this clone. The receptor was derived from an adult with an advanced solid tumor such as melanoma, head and neck, liver or kidney cancer. This material consisted of CD4+ or CD8+ T cells sorted from blood, taken in a trial of the OX40 agonist ivuxolimab. V usage is TRBV10-1 and J usage is TRBJ2-7, with D possibly being TRBD2 (7 bases). The CDR3 DNA follows: TGCGCCAGCAGTGAGTCGAGGGGGGGGGTTGTCGAGCAGTACTTC. Translation: CASSESRGGVVEQYF.